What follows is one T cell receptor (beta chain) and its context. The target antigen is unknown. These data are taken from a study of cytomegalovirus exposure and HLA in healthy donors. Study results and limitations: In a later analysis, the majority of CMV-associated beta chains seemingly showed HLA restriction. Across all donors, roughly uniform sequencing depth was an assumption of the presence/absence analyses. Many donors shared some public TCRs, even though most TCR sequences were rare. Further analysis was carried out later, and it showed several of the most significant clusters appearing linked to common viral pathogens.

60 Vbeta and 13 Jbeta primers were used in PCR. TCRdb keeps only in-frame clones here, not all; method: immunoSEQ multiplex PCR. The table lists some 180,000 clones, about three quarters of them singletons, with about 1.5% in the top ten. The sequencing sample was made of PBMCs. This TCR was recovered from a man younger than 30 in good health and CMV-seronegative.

The CDR3: CASSEWLAEFTDTQYF. DNA of the CDR3: TGTGCCAGCAGTGAATGGCTAGCGGAATTCACAGATACGCAGTATTTT. The V call is TRBV25-1, the J call TRBJ2-3; 7 positions agree with TRBD2. Germline CDR1 MGHDK, CDR2 SYGVNS. Unmatched junction bases numbered 6, after V lost 1 base and J lost 2 bases. The CDR3 has 16 residues.